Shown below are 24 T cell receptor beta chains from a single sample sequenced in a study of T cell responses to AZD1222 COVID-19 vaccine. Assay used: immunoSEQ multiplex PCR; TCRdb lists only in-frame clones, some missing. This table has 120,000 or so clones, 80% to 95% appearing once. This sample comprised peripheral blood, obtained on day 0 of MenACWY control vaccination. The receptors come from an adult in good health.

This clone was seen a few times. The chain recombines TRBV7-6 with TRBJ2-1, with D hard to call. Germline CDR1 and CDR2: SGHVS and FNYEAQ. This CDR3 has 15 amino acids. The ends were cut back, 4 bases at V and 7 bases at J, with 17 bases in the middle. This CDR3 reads CASSSQAFSTNEQFF. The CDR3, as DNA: TGTGCCAGCAGCTCCCAGGCTTTTTCGACTAATGAGCAGTTCTTC.

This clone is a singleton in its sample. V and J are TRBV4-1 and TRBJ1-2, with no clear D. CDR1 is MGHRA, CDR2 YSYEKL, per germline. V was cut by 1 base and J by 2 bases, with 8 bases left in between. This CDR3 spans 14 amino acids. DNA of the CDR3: TGCGCCAGCAGCCAAGTGGTCCGGAACTATGGCTACACCTTC. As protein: CASSQVVRNYGYTF.

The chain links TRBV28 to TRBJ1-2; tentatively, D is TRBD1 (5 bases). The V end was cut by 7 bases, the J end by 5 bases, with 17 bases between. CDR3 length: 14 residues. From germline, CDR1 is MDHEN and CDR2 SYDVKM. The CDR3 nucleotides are TGTGCCAGCATCACCCAGGGTACCCAATATGGCTACACCTTC. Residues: CASITQGTQYGYTF.

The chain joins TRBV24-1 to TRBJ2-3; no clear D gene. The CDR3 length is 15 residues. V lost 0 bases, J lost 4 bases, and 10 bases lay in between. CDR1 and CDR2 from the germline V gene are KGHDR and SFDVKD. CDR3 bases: TGTGCCACCAGTGATTTGTTAGGTACCCCAGATACGCAGTATTTT. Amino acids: CATSDLLGTPDTQYF.

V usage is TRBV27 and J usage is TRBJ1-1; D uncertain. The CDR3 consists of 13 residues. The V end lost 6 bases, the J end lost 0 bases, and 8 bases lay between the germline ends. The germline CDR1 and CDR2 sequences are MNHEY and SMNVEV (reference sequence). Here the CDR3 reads CASRDIMNTEAFF. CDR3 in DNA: TGTGCCAGCAGAGATATCATGAACACTGAAGCTTTCTTT.

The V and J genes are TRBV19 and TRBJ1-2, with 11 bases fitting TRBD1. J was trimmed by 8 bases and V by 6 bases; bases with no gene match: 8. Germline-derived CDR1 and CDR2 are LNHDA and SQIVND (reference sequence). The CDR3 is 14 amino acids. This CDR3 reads CASRGGQGARGYTF. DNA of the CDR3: TGTGCCAGTAGGGGAGGACAGGGGGCTAGAGGCTACACCTTC.

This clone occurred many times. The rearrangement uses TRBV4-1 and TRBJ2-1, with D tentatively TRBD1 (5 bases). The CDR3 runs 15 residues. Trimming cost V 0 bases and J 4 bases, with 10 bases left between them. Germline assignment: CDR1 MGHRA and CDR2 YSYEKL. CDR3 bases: TGCGCCAGCAGCCAAGAACGGACAAATTACAATGAGCAGTTCTTC. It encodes CASSQERTNYNEQFF.

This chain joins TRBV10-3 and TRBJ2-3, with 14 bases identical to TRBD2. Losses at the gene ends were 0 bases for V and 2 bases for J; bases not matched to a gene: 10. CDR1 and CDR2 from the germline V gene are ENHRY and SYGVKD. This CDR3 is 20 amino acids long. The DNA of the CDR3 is TGTGCCATCAGTGAGTCAAGGGGACTAGCGGGAGTGGGCAACACAGATACGCAGTATTTT. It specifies CAISESRGLAGVGNTDTQYF.

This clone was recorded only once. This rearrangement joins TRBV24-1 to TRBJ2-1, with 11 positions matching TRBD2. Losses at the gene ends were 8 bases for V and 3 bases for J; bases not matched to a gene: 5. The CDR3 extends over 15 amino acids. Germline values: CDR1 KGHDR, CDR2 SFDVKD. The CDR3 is CATTPGLAVYNEQFF. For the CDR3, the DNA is TGTGCCACCACCCCGGGACTAGCGGTCTACAATGAGCAGTTCTTC.

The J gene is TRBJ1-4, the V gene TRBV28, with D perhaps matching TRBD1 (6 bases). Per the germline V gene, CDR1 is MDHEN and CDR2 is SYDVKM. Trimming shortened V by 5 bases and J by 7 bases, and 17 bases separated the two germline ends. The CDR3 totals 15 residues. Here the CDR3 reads CASSPPGVFSEKLFF. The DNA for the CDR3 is TGTGCCAGCAGTCCTCCAGGGGTATTTAGTGAAAAACTGTTTTTT.

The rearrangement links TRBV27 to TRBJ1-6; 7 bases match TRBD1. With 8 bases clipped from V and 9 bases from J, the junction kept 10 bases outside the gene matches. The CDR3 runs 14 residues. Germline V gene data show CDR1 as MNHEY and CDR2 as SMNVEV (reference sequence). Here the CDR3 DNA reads TGTGCCAGCGCTCCGGGACAGCTTCCTTCACCCCTCCACTTT. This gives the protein CASAPGQLPSPLHF.

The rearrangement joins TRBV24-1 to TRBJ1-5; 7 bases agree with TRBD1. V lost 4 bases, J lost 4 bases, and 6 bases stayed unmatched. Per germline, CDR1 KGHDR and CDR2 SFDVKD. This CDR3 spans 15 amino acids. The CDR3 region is CATSEAGTANQPQHF. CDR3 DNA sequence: TGTGCCACCAGTGAAGCCGGGACAGCAAATCAGCCCCAGCATTTT.

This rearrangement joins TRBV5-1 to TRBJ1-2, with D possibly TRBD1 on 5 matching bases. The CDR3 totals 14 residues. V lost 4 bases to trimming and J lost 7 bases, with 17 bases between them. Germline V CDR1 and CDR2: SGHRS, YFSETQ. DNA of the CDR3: TGCGCCAGCAGCGTCTCAGGGCGAAAGGTTGGCTACACCTTC. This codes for CASSVSGRKVGYTF.

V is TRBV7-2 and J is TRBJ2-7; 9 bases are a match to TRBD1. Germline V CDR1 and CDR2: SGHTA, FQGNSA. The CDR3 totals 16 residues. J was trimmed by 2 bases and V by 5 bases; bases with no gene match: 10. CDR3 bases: TGTGCCAGCAGCCCCCAAGCCGGGACAGGGACCTACGAGCAGTACTTC. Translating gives CASSPQAGTGTYEQYF.

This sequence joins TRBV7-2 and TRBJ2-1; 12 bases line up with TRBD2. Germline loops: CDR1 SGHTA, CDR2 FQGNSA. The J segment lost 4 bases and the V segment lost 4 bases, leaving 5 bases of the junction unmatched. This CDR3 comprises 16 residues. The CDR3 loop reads CASSSQGTSGYNEQFF. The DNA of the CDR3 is TGTGCCAGCAGCTCGCAAGGGACTAGCGGGTACAATGAGCAGTTCTTC.

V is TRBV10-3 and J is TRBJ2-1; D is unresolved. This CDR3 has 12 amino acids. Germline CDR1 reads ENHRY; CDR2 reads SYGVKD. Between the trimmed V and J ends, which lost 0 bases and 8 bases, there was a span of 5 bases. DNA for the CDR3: TGTGCCATCAGTGAGTCGAGTTATGAGCAGTTCTTC. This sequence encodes CAISESSYEQFF.

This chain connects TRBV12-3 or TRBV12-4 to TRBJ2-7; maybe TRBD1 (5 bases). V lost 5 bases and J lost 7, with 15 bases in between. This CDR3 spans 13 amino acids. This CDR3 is CASSMGQGLEQYV. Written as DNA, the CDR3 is TGTGCCAGCAGTATGGGTCAGGGTTTAGAGCAGTACGTC.

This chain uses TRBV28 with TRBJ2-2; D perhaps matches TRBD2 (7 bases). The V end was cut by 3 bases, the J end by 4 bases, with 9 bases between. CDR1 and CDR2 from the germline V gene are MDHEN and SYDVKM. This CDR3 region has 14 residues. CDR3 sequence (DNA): TGTGCCAGCAGTTTGGGGGGGCGCACCGGGGAGCTGTTTTTT. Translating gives CASSLGGRTGELFF.

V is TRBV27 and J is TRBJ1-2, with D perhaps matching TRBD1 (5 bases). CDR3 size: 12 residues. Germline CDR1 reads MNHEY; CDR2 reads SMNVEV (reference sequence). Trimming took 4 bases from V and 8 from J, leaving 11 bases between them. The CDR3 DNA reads TGTGCCAGCAGTTCCACGGGGGGAGGCTACACCTTC. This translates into CASSSTGGGYTF.

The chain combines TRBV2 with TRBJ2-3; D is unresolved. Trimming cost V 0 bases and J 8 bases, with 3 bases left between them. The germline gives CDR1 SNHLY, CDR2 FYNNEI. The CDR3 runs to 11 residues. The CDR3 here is CASSEAGTQYF. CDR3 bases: TGTGCCAGCAGTGAAGCAGGTACGCAGTATTTT.

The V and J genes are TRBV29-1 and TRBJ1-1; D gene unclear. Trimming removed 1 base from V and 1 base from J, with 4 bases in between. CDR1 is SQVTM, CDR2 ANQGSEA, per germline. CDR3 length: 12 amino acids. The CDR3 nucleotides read TGCAGCGTTGAAGGAAAGAACACTGAAGCTTTCTTT. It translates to CSVEGKNTEAFF.

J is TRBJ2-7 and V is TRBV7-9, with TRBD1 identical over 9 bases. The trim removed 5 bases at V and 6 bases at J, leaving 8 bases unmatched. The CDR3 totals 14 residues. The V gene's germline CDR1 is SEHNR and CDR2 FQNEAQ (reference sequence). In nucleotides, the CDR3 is TGTGCCAGCAGCAAACGGGACAGGGTCTTCGAGCAGTACTTC. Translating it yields CASSKRDRVFEQYF.

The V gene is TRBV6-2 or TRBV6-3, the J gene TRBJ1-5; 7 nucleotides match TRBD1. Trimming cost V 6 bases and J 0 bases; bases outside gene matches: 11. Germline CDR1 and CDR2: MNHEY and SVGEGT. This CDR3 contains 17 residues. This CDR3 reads CASSLGTVSYSNQPQHF. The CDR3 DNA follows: TGTGCCAGCAGCCTCGGGACAGTTTCTTATAGCAATCAGCCCCAGCATTTT.

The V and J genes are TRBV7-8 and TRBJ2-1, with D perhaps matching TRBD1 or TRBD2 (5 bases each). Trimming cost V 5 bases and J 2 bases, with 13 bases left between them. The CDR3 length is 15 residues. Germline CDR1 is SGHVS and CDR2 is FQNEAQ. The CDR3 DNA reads TGTGCCAGCAGCGGGGGTTCCGTTACCTACAATGAGCAGTTCTTC. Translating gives CASSGGSVTYNEQFF.